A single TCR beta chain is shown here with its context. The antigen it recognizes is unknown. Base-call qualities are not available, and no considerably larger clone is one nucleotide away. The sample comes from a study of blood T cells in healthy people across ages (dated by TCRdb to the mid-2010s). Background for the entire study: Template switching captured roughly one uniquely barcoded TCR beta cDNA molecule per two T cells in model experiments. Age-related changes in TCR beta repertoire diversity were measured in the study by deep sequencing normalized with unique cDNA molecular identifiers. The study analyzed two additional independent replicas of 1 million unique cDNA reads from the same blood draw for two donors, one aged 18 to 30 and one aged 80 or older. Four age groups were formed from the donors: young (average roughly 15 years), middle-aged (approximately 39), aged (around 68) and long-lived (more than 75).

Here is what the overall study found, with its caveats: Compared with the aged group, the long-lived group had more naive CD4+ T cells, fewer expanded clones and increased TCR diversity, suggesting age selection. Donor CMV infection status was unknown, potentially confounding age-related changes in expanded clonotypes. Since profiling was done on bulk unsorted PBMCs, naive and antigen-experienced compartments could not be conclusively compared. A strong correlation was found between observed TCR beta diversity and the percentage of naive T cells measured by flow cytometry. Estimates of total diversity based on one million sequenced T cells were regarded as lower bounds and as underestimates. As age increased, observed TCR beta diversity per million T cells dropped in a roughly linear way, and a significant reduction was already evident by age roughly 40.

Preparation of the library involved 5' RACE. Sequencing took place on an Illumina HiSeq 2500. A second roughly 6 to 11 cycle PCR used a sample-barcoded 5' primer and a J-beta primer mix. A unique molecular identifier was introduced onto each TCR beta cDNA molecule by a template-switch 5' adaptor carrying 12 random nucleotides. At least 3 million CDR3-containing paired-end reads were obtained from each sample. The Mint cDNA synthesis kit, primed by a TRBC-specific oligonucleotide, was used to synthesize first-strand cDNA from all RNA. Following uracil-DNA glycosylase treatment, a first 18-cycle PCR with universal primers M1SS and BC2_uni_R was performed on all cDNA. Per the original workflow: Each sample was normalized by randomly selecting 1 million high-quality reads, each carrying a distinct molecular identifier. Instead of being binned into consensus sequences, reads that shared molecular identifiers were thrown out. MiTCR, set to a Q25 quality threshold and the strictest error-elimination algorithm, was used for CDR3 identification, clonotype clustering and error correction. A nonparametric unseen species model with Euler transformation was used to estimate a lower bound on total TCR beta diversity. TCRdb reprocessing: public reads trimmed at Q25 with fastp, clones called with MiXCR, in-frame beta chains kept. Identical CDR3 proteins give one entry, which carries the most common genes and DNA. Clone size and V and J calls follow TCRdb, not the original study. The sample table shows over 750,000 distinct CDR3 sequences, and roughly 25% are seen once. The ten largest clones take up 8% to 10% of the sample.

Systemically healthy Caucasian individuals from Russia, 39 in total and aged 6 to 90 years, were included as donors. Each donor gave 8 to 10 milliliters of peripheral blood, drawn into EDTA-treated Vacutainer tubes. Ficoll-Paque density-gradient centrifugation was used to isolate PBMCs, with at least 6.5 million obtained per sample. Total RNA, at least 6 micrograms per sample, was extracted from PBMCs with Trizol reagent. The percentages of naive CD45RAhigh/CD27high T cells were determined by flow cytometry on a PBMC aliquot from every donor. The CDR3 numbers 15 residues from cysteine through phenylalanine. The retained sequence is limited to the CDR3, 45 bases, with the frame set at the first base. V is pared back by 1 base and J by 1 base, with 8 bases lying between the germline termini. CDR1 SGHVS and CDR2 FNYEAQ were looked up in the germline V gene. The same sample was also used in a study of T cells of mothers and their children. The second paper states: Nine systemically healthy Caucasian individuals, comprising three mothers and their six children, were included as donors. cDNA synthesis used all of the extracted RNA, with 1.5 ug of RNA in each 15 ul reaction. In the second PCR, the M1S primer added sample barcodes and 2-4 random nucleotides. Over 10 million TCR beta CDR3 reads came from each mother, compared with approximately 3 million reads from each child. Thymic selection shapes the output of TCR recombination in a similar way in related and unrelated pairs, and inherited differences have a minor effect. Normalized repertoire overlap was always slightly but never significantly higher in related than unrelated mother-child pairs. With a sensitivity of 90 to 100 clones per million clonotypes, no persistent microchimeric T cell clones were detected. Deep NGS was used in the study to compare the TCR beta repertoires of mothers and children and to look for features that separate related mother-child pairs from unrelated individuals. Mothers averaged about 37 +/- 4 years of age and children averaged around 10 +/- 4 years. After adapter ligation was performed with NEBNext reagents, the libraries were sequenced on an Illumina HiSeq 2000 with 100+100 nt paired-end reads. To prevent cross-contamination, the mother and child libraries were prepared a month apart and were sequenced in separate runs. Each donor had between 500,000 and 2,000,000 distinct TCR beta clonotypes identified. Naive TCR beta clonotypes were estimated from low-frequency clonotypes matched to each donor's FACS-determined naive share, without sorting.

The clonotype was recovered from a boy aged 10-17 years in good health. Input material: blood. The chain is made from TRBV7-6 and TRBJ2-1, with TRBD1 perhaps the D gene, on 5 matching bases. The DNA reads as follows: TGTGCCAGCAGCTTAGAACCAGGGTCCTACAATGAGCAGTTCTTC. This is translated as CASSLEPGSYNEQFF. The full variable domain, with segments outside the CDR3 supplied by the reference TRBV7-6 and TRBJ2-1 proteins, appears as GAGVSQSPRYKVTKRGQDVALRCDPISGHVSLYWYRQALGQGPEFLTYFNYEAQQDKSGLPNDRFSAERPEGSISTLTIQRTEQRDSAMYRCASSLEPGSYNEQFFGPGTRLTVL.